Included here is one TCR beta chain sequence, with context. A second PCR of roughly 7 to 11 cycles used a sample-barcoded 5' primer and a J-beta primer mix. TCRdb processed the 5' RACE reads anew with MiXCR; each CDR3 protein has one entry. The data hold 550,000 to 700,000 distinct CDR3 sequences, with 25% to 30% observed a single time. V was clipped by 2 bases and J by 6 bases, with 3 bases between them. Germline V lookup: CDR1 MNHEY, CDR2 SVGAGI. The CDR3 extends over 11 amino acids. The data were taken from a study of blood T cells in healthy people across ages. Sequencing was performed on blood. The TCR comes from a woman aged 70-85 years in good health. The chain carries TRBV6-5 and TRBJ2-3; D unclear. The CDR3 region is CASSYADTQYF. DNA of the CDR3: TGTGCCAGCAGTTACGCCGATACGCAGTATTTT.